The 22 T cell receptor beta chains below come from one sample, sequenced in a study of blood T cell repertoires in COVID-19. Clones were sequenced by immunoSEQ multiplex PCR, and TCRdb holds only the in-frame ones, with some missing. In the table there are some 270,000 clones, around 82% of which are singletons. The sample was peripheral blood. These receptors came from a human donor with COVID-19, enrolled during active disease. The donor label of this sample is uncertain.

The chain has TRBV9 and TRBJ2-1, with a tentative D call TRBD1 (5 bases). V shed 4 bases and J shed 10 bases, with 21 bases lying between them. This CDR3 contains 15 residues. Per the germline V gene, CDR1 is SGDLS and CDR2 is YYNGEE. The CDR3 region has the DNA TGTGCCAGCAGCCCAACGTTCGGAGTTGCAGGGGAGCAGTTCTTC. It encodes CASSPTFGVAGEQFF.

This chain connects TRBV6-6 to TRBJ1-1; 9 bases are a match to TRBD1. CDR3 length: 16 residues. With V trimmed by 6 bases and J by 0 bases, 8 bases remained unmatched. Germline V gives CDR1 MNHNY, CDR2 SVGAGI (reference sequence). Here the CDR3 DNA reads TGTGCCAGCAGCGACCCGGGGGACAGGGTGAACACTGAAGCTTTCTTT. Translating gives CASSDPGDRVNTEAFF.

This sequence joins TRBV7-8 and TRBJ2-7; 10 bases map to TRBD1. CDR3 size: 11 residues. After removal of 11 bases from V and 4 bases from J, the junction contained 2 bases not matched to a gene. The V gene's germline CDR1 is SGHVS and CDR2 FQNEAQ. The CDR3: CASGQGYEQYF. CDR3 sequence (DNA): TGTGCCTCGGGACAGGGGTACGAGCAGTACTTC. The full variable domain, completed using reference TRBV7-8 and TRBJ2-7, is GAGVSQSPRYKVAKRGQDVALRCDPISGHVSLFWYQQALGQGPEFLTYFQNEAQLDKSGLPSDRFFAERPEGSVSTLKIQRTQQEDSAVYLCASGQGYEQYFGPGTRLTVT.

The chain joins TRBV28 to TRBJ2-1, with TRBD1 as a possible D gene (5 bases). Trimming shortened V by 8 bases and J by 6 bases, and 8 bases separated the two germline ends. The CDR3 extends over 11 amino acids. Germline loops: CDR1 MDHEN, CDR2 SYDVKM. The CDR3 loop reads CASGAANEQFF. The CDR3 region has the DNA TGTGCCAGCGGGGCAGCCAATGAGCAGTTCTTC.

This chain uses TRBV5-1 with TRBJ1-6, with D maybe TRBD1 (6 bases). The V end lost 2 bases, the J end lost 14 bases, and 11 bases lay between the germline ends. The germline gives CDR1 SGHRS, CDR2 YFSETQ. The CDR3 runs to 12 residues. CDR3: CASSLEQGSLHF. The CDR3 DNA is TGCGCCAGCAGCTTAGAACAGGGATCCCTCCACTTT.

This chain uses TRBV5-1 with TRBJ2-7; 9 positions match TRBD2. V shed 0 bases and J 4 bases; nucleotides not matched to a gene: 8. Germline V lookup: CDR1 SGHRS, CDR2 YFSETQ. CDR3 length: 16 residues. CDR3 nucleotide sequence: TGCGCCAGCAGCTTGGGTCCAGCGGGAGGAATATACGAGCAGTACTTC. Its protein product is CASSLGPAGGIYEQYF.

V gene TRBV15 combines with J gene TRBJ2-2; possible D gene TRBD1, 5 bases. The CDR3 contains 13 residues. Germline assignment: CDR1 LNHNV and CDR2 YYDKDF (reference sequence). The V gene lost 2 bases and the J gene lost 6 bases, with 7 bases spanning the gap. In nucleotides, the CDR3 is TGTGCCACCAGCAGACAGGGTTCCGGGGAGCTGTTTTTT. Amino acids: CATSRQGSGELFF. The full variable domain, completed using reference TRBV15 and TRBJ2-2, is DAMVIQNPRYQVTQFGKPVTLSCSQTLNHNVMYWYQQKSSQAPKLLFHYYDKDFNNEADTPDNFQSRRPNTSFCFLDIRSPGLGDTAMYLCATSRQGSGELFFGEGSRLTVL.

This sequence joins TRBV11-2 and TRBJ2-1, with TRBD2 matching over 7 bases. CDR3 length: 15 amino acids. Germline trimming cut 1 base from V and 0 bases from J; bases unmatched to any gene: 0. Germline loops: CDR1 SGHAT, CDR2 FQNNGV. The CDR3 nucleotides read TGTGCCAGCAGCTTAGGCGGGAGCTCCTACAATGAGCAGTTCTTC. This sequence encodes CASSLGGSSYNEQFF.

This chain links TRBV11-2 with TRBJ1-2; D not certain. The ends were cut back, 1 base at V and 3 bases at J, with 9 bases in the middle. The CDR3 spans 14 residues. Per germline, CDR1 SGHAT and CDR2 FQNNGV. The CDR3 sequence is CASSLGRPDYGYTF. CDR3 bases: TGTGCCAGCAGCTTAGGGAGGCCAGACTATGGCTACACCTTC.

This chain joins TRBV10-3 and TRBJ1-1, with 7 bases that match TRBD1. Germline V gives CDR1 ENHRY, CDR2 SYGVKD. The CDR3 is 13 amino acids. V lost 6 bases and J lost 5; bases outside the gene matches: 6. The CDR3 bases are TGTGCCATCAGGGGACAGTCGGGGACTGAAGCTTTCTTT. This translates into CAIRGQSGTEAFF.

The V and J genes are TRBV3-1 (or the pseudogene TRBV3-2) and TRBJ1-4; D is possibly TRBD1 (5 bases). Trimming cost V 1 base and J 8 bases, with 14 bases left between them. Germline V CDR1 and CDR2: LGHDT, YNNKEL (reference sequence). This CDR3 has 15 residues. The CDR3 DNA sequence: TGTGCCAGCAGCCAAGGGGCACAGGCCTACGAAAAACTGTTTTTT. Translation gives CASSQGAQAYEKLFF.

The V and J genes are TRBV7-2 and TRBJ1-5, with a possible D match to TRBD1 (5 bases). This CDR3 comprises 14 residues. Germline CDR1 reads SGHTA; CDR2 reads FQGNSA. The V and J ends lost 0 bases and 5 bases respectively, with 8 bases between them. CDR3 protein: CASSLAGLYQPQHF. CDR3 nucleotides: TGTGCCAGCAGCTTAGCGGGACTTTATCAGCCCCAGCATTTT.

The gene calls are TRBV7-2 and TRBJ2-6; unclear D gene. CDR1 SGHTA and CDR2 FQGNSA come from the germline V gene. Trimming took off 4 bases at V and 2 bases at J, with 18 bases between the two ends. This CDR3 is 18 amino acids long. The DNA for the CDR3 is TGTGCCAGCAGCTCTAGACTCGTTAGGCCGCCTGGGGCCAACGTCCTGACTTTC. Amino acids: CASSSRLVRPPGANVLTF.

V usage is TRBV6-2 or TRBV6-3 and J usage is TRBJ1-1; a weak D match, TRBD1 (5 bases). The CDR3 is 14 amino acids. With 2 bases removed from V and 4 bases from J, the gap between germline ends came to 11 bases. CDR1 is MNHEY and CDR2 is SVGEGT in the germline V gene. CDR3 amino acids: CASSYARASTEAFF. CDR3 sequence (DNA): TGTGCCAGCAGTTACGCCAGGGCCAGCACTGAAGCTTTCTTT.

This chain joins TRBV4-2 and TRBJ1-5; 7 bases fit TRBD1. There are 15 residues in the CDR3. Trimming took 4 bases from V and 4 from J; bases not matched to a gene: 7. From germline, CDR1 is LGHNA and CDR2 YNFKEQ. Here the CDR3 DNA reads TGTGCCAGCAGCCTTTTCTCAGGGGGGAATCAGCCCCAGCATTTT. It translates to CASSLFSGGNQPQHF.

The J gene is TRBJ1-3, the V gene TRBV6-5; 7 nucleotides align to TRBD1. Germline V gene sequence: CDR1 MNHEY, CDR2 SVGAGI. J gave up 0 bases and V 4 bases, and 6 bases lay outside the gene matches. The CDR3 covers 16 residues. The chain's CDR3 is CASSSPDRLSGNTIYF. Written as DNA, the CDR3 is TGTGCCAGCAGTTCACCGGACAGGCTCTCTGGAAACACCATATATTTT.

About this clone: Other DNA sequences in the same sample also yield this CDR3. The gene calls are TRBV12-3 or TRBV12-4 and TRBJ1-1; D not resolved. The V gene lost 2 bases and the J gene lost 0 bases, with 4 bases spanning the gap. This CDR3 contains 13 residues. The CDR3 loop is CASSLQLNTEAFF. The CDR3 coding sequence is TGTGCCAGCAGTTTACAGTTGAACACTGAAGCTTTCTTT.

CDR3 sequence (DNA): TGTGCCAGCAGCTCCCTTAGCGGGAGGGCCTACAATGAGCAGTTCTTC. This translates into CASSSLSGRAYNEQFF. The chain couples TRBV7-3 to TRBJ2-1; 11 bases map to TRBD2. The CDR3 is 16 residues long. Trimming took 4 bases from V and 2 from J; bases not matched to a gene: 4. Germline CDR1 SGHTA, CDR2 FQGTGA.

The V and J genes are TRBV11-1 and TRBJ2-3, with 7 bases that match TRBD2. The CDR3 is made up of 14 amino acids. Germline lookup yields CDR1 SGHAT and CDR2 FQDESV (reference sequence). After removal of 8 bases from V and 0 bases from J, the junction contained 5 bases not matched to a gene. This CDR3 is CASGRGSSTDTQYF. DNA of the CDR3: TGTGCCAGCGGGAGGGGCTCTAGCACAGATACGCAGTATTTT.

This clone showed up just a few times. The V gene is TRBV7-3, the J gene TRBJ2-7, with 9 bases lining up with TRBD2. Germline CDR1 is SGHTA and CDR2 is FQGTGA. This CDR3 has 15 residues. After removal of 5 bases from V and 0 bases from J, the junction contained 5 bases not matched to a gene. Written as DNA, the CDR3 is TGTGCCAGCAGCCGTAGCGGGGGAAGCTCCTACGAGCAGTACTTC. It translates to CASSRSGGSSYEQYF.

Comments on this clone: Distinct nucleotide sequences in the sample also encode this CDR3. The chain has TRBV20-1 and TRBJ1-2; D is unresolved. Germline loops: CDR1 DFQATT, CDR2 SNEGSKA (reference sequence). The V gene lost 3 bases and the J gene lost 2 bases, with 7 bases spanning the gap. This CDR3 contains 12 residues. This chain's CDR3 is CSASPVNYGYTF. CDR3 in DNA: TGCAGTGCTAGTCCGGTGAACTATGGCTACACCTTC.

This chain connects TRBV6-5 to TRBJ1-1; 7 nucleotides agree with TRBD1. The trim removed 6 bases at V and 5 bases at J, leaving 9 bases unmatched. CDR1 MNHEY and CDR2 SVGAGI come from the germline V gene. This CDR3 has 14 amino acids. The CDR3 bases are TGTGCCAGCAGACCGACAGGGAGAGGGACTGAAGCTTTCTTT. Translation gives CASRPTGRGTEAFF.